The 6 T cell receptor beta chains reported below all come from one sample, sequenced in a study of T-cell reconstitution after alpha-beta-depleted transplantation in children. Researchers prepared the TCRbeta library using unique molecular identifiers, the study reports. TCRdb called the PCR reads again in MiXCR, with one record for every CDR3 protein. The data hold around 450,000 distinct CDR3 sequences, with over 9.5% observed a single time. The sample was PBMCs, taken before TCRalphabeta/CD19-depleted stem cell transplant. The receptors were sampled from a child aged 2 to 15 with inherited bone marrow failure, due to receive a stem cell transplant.

This clonotype has at least ten counts. V and J are TRBV5-4 and TRBJ2-5; TRBD2 aligns across 10 bases. CDR3 length: 14 residues. Trimming cost V 4 bases and J 6 bases; bases outside gene matches: 6. Germline CDR1 is SGHNT and CDR2 is YYREEE (reference sequence). CDR3 nucleotides: TGTGCCAGCAGCCCCCCTAGCGGGAGAAAGACCCAGTACTTC. This translates into CASSPPSGRKTQYF.

This clonotype was observed a handful of times. The rearrangement joins TRBV29-1 to TRBJ2-1; possibly TRBD2 for D (5 bases). CDR1 SQVTM and CDR2 ANQGSEA come from the germline V gene. V was clipped by 6 bases and J by 0 bases, with 12 bases between them. This CDR3 has 14 residues. As DNA, the CDR3 is TGCAGCGTCAAGCCACGGGACTCCTACAATGAGCAGTTCTTC. Protein sequence: CSVKPRDSYNEQFF.

The sample holds many counts of this clonotype. V usage is TRBV6-2 or TRBV6-3 and J usage is TRBJ2-5; no clear D. The CDR3 consists of 15 residues. The germline V gene encodes CDR1 MNHEY and CDR2 SVGEGT. V was trimmed by 0 bases and J by 0 bases, leaving 8 bases between them. The CDR3 loop reads CASSYSGVNQETQYF. CDR3 DNA sequence: TGTGCCAGCAGTTACTCGGGCGTTAACCAAGAGACCCAGTACTTC.

The sample holds many counts of this clonotype. The CDR3 nucleotides are TGTGCCAGCAGCTTAGCGGTTTTAGGGGTTTTGGAGCAGTTCTTC. It specifies CASSLAVLGVLEQFF. The chain recombines TRBV7-2 with TRBJ2-1; a possible D gene is TRBD1 (5 bases). The CDR3 runs 15 residues. Germline CDR1 and CDR2: SGHTA and FQGNSA. Between the trimmed V and J ends, which lost 0 bases and 10 bases, there was a span of 16 bases. Variable domain in full (rest from reference TRBV7-2 and TRBJ2-1): GAGVSQSPSNKVTEKGKDVELRCDPISGHTALYWYRQSLGQGLEFLIYFQGNSAPDKSGLPSDRFSAERTGGSVSTLTIQRTQQEDSAVYLCASSLAVLGVLEQFFGPGTRLTVL.

The rearrangement joins TRBV3-1 to TRBJ2-5; maybe TRBD2 (7 bases). V lost 4 bases, J lost 6 bases, and 21 bases lay in between. The CDR3 is 16 amino acids. Germline values: CDR1 LGHDT, CDR2 YNNKEL (reference sequence). The CDR3 DNA sequence: TGTGCCAGCAGCCCAACCCCACCGCGGGGGCGGAAGACCCAGTACTTC. Amino acids: CASSPTPPRGRKTQYF.

This clonotype was detected ten times or more. The V and J genes are TRBV5-5 and TRBJ2-5; 10 positions match TRBD1. CDR1 and CDR2 from the germline V gene are SGHKS and YYEKEE (reference sequence). This CDR3 has 17 residues. V shed 4 bases, J shed 1 base, and the junction held 10 bases outside the gene matches. DNA of the CDR3: TGTGCCAGCAGCCCCGGGACAGGGGACCGGATCCAAGAGACCCAGTACTTC. Translated, it gives CASSPGTGDRIQETQYF.